The next 32 T cell receptor beta chains were all read from a single sample in a study of T cell responses to AZD1222 COVID-19 vaccine. Data came from immunoSEQ multiplex PCR; TCRdb stores just in-frame clones and leaves some out. The sample lists 130,000 to 150,000 clones, about nine tenths occurring once. The specimen comprised peripheral blood, sampled on day 0 of AZD1222 vaccination. The receptors were gathered from an adult in good health.

In this sample, this clone turned up once. The chain combines TRBV2 with TRBJ2-2, with D maybe TRBD2 (5 bases). Trimming shortened V by 7 bases and J by 4 bases, and 16 bases separated the two germline ends. Looked up from germline, CDR1 is SNHLY and CDR2 is FYNNEI. The CDR3 is made up of 15 amino acids. The CDR3 region is CASIGSPAGTGELFF. The CDR3, as DNA: TGTGCCAGCATTGGGTCTCCGGCGGGCACCGGGGAGCTGTTTTTT.

The chain couples TRBV4-1 to TRBJ2-3, with TRBD1 matching over 7 bases. CDR1 and CDR2 from the germline V gene are MGHRA and YSYEKL. Trimming at V came to 3 bases and at J to 3 bases, leaving 3 bases not matched to a gene. The CDR3 spans 14 residues. In nucleotides, the CDR3 is TGCGCCAGCAGCCATGGGACAGAGACAGATACGCAGTATTTT. It codes for CASSHGTETDTQYF.

The rearrangement links TRBV28 to TRBJ1-1; TRBD1 matches 8 bases. The V gene's germline CDR1 is MDHEN and CDR2 SYDVKM. CDR3 length: 15 amino acids. Trimming cost V 5 bases and J 1 base; bases outside gene matches: 6. CDR3 sequence (DNA): TGTGCCAGCAGTCCCTGGACAGGGACGAACACTGAAGCTTTCTTT. Its protein is CASSPWTGTNTEAFF.

The V and J genes are TRBV20-1 and TRBJ2-5, with 9 nucleotides matching TRBD2. Looked up from germline, CDR1 is DFQATT and CDR2 is SNEGSKA (reference sequence). V was pared by 3 bases and J by 5 bases, with 7 bases of the junction left unmatched. The CDR3 is 14 residues long. This CDR3 is CSASGGLAGETQYF. The CDR3 DNA reads as TGCAGTGCTAGTGGTGGGCTAGCGGGGGAGACCCAGTACTTC.

The V call is TRBV2, the J call TRBJ2-7; D might be TRBD1 (6 bases). This CDR3 has 18 amino acids. The germline gives CDR1 SNHLY, CDR2 FYNNEI. The germline V and J ends were trimmed by 6 bases and 2 bases, with 26 bases remaining between them. CDR3 bases: TGTGCCAGCAGGGGGGCTCCCGGGGCCGTATTCAACCCCTACGAGCAGTACTTC. Amino acid sequence: CASRGAPGAVFNPYEQYF.

This sequence joins TRBV7-3 and TRBJ1-3, with unresolved D. Germline CDR1 is SGHTA and CDR2 is FQGTGA. The V and J ends lost 2 bases and 0 bases respectively, with 8 bases between them. The CDR3 sequence is 15 residues long. DNA of the CDR3: TGTGCCAGCAGCTTAGGCCCGGGCTCTGGAAACACCATATATTTT. Its protein is CASSLGPGSGNTIYF.

The chain employs TRBV24-1 and TRBJ2-3; 9 nucleotides align to TRBD1. Germline V gene lookup returns CDR1 KGHDR and CDR2 SFDVKD. The CDR3 consists of 15 residues. V was clipped by 3 bases and J by 4 bases; unmatched bases: 4. The CDR3, as DNA: TGTGCCACCAGTGATATTACAGGGGGCGCAGATACGCAGTATTTT. Protein: CATSDITGGADTQYF.

This clone was counted only a few times. This chain uses TRBV25-1 with TRBJ2-5; D is perhaps TRBD1 (5 bases). Germline-derived CDR1 and CDR2 are MGHDK and SYGVNS. The CDR3 is 14 residues long. V was cut by 5 bases and J by 5 bases, with 15 bases left in between. The CDR3, as DNA: TGTGCCAGCAGTCGGCAGGGCGCCGGGGAGACCCAGTACTTC. Translating it yields CASSRQGAGETQYF.

This clone was recorded only once. This chain joins TRBV6-4 and TRBJ2-7; perhaps TRBD1 as D (6 bases). The CDR3 consists of 18 residues. Germline lookup yields CDR1 MRHNA and CDR2 SNTAGT. With 6 bases removed from V and 2 bases from J, the gap between germline ends came to 26 bases. CDR3 in amino acids: CASSLGAYRLQIAYEQYF. CDR3 DNA sequence: TGTGCCAGCAGCTTGGGGGCATATCGTCTCCAAATCGCCTACGAGCAGTACTTC.

The rearrangement links TRBV6-6 to TRBJ2-3, with TRBD2 matching 8 bases. Looked up from germline, CDR1 is MNHNY and CDR2 is SVGAGI (reference sequence). Trimming removed 8 bases from V and 4 bases from J; junction bases left unmatched: 5. The CDR3 runs 13 residues. The CDR3 region has the DNA TGTGCCAGCGGAGCGGGAGAGGCAGATACGCAGTATTTT. It is translated as CASGAGEADTQYF.

CDR3 residues: CASSLVPPGGWETQYF. CDR3 nucleotide sequence: TGTGCCAGCAGCTTAGTTCCTCCCGGGGGTTGGGAGACCCAGTACTTC. The chain employs TRBV7-9 and TRBJ2-5, with a possible D match to TRBD2 (6 bases). Germline CDR1 SEHNR, CDR2 FQNEAQ (reference sequence). CDR3 length equals 16 residues. Trimming removed 1 base at V and 5 bases at J, with 17 bases between.

This clone was seen a handful of times. The CDR3 here is CASSLGGGPYEQYF. CDR3 bases: TGTGCCAGCAGCCTGGGAGGGGGTCCCTACGAGCAGTACTTC. V is TRBV11-2 and J is TRBJ2-7; the D gene is possibly TRBD2 (7 bases). The CDR3 runs to 14 residues. The V end lost 5 bases, the J end lost 2 bases, and 13 bases lay between the germline ends. Germline CDR1 is SGHAT and CDR2 is FQNNGV.

The V gene is TRBV5-4, the J gene TRBJ2-2; D call uncertain. Trimming took 2 bases from V and 1 from J, leaving 15 bases between them. The germline V gene has CDR1 SGHNT and CDR2 YYREEE (reference sequence). The CDR3 covers 17 residues. The DNA of the CDR3 is TGTGCCAGCAGCTTAGGGTTTCGGGCAGTGAACACCGGGGAGCTGTTTTTT. Its translation is CASSLGFRAVNTGELFF.

This rearrangement joins TRBV29-1 to TRBJ2-3, with D tentatively TRBD1 (7 bases). Germline loops: CDR1 SQVTM, CDR2 ANQGSEA. The V end lost 7 bases, the J end lost 1 base, and 18 bases lay between the germline ends. CDR3 size: 15 residues. The CDR3 DNA reads TGCAGCGCTAGTTCAGGGGGGCGAGGCACAGATACGCAGTATTTT. It is translated as CSASSGGRGTDTQYF.

This rearrangement joins TRBV6-5 to TRBJ2-3, with unresolved D. Trimming removed 0 bases from V and 5 bases from J, with 12 bases in between. Germline CDR1 reads MNHEY; CDR2 reads SVGAGI. This CDR3 is 15 amino acids long. CDR3 residues: CASSYSAVQRDTQYF. DNA for the CDR3: TGTGCCAGCAGTTACTCGGCGGTGCAGAGAGATACGCAGTATTTT.

The DNA of the CDR3 is TGCGCCAGCAGCTTGCAGGCAGGGGGCGGCTACACCTTC. Amino acids: CASSLQAGGGYTF. The rearrangement joins TRBV5-1 to TRBJ1-2, with TRBD1 matching over 8 bases. J lost 8 bases, V lost 1 base, and 4 bases had no gene match. CDR1 SGHRS and CDR2 YFSETQ come from the germline V gene. The CDR3 has 13 residues.

A note on this clone: The sample carries other DNA sequences with the same CDR3. This chain links TRBV11-3 with TRBJ2-1; 9 bases fit TRBD2. The germline gives CDR1 SGHNT, CDR2 YENEEA. The CDR3 runs 14 residues. V shed 5 bases and J 3 bases; nucleotides not matched to a gene: 2. DNA for the CDR3: TGTGCCAGCAGCCTAGCGGGGATCTACAATGAGCAGTTCTTC. Amino acid sequence: CASSLAGIYNEQFF. Full variable domain (remainder filled in from reference TRBV11-3 and TRBJ2-1): EAGVVQSPRYKIIEKKQPVAFWCNPISGHNTLYWYLQNLGQGPELLIRYENEEAVDDSQLPKDRFSAERLKGVDSTLKIQPAELGDSAVYLCASSLAGIYNEQFFGPGTRLTVL.

This rearrangement joins TRBV6-4 to TRBJ2-2; TRBD2 is a possible D gene (5 bases). CDR1 MRHNA and CDR2 SNTAGT come from the germline V gene. With 4 bases removed from V and 4 bases from J, the gap between germline ends came to 10 bases. This CDR3 is 14 amino acids long. The CDR3 DNA follows: TGTGCCAGCAGTGGCGGCGGGTCCACCGGGGAGCTGTTTTTT. Encoded protein: CASSGGGSTGELFF.

This chain uses TRBV4-1 with TRBJ2-3; D remains ambiguous. This CDR3 comprises 17 residues. Trimming removed 1 base at V and 3 bases at J, with 17 bases between. The germline V gene has CDR1 MGHRA and CDR2 YSYEKL. The CDR3 DNA reads as TGCGCCAGCAGCCAAGGGCGGCTGGGCGTAACAACAGATACGCAGTATTTT. It is translated as CASSQGRLGVTTDTQYF.

This clone was counted once. The chain joins TRBV9 to TRBJ2-3; perhaps TRBD2 as D (6 bases). The CDR3 covers 16 residues. The germline V and J ends were trimmed by 3 bases and 4 bases, with 18 bases remaining between them. Germline CDR1 SGDLS, CDR2 YYNGEE. The CDR3 here is CASSGTGVSGSDTQYF. DNA of the CDR3: TGTGCCAGCAGCGGAACGGGAGTGTCAGGATCAGATACGCAGTATTTT.

This chain links TRBV5-5 with TRBJ2-2; tentatively, D is TRBD1 or TRBD2 (6 bases each). The CDR3 runs to 15 residues. Germline CDR1 SGHKS, CDR2 YYEKEE (reference sequence). V dropped 4 bases and J dropped 7 bases, with 17 bases sitting between them. The CDR3 DNA reads TGTGCCAGCAGCCACCGAGGACTACAGGGCGGGGAGCTGTTTTTT. Translating gives CASSHRGLQGGELFF.

This chain links TRBV5-1 with TRBJ2-7, with D perhaps TRBD2 (6 bases). The V gene lost 5 bases and the J gene lost 1 base, with 13 bases spanning the gap. The CDR3 loop spans 14 amino acids. Germline V CDR1 and CDR2: SGHRS, YFSETQ. The CDR3 DNA is TGCGCCAGCAGGGGGGAGGCTATTTCCTACGAGCAGTACTTC. Its translation: CASRGEAISYEQYF.

This clone showed up just once. The gene calls are TRBV19 and TRBJ1-2; possibly TRBD1 for D (6 bases). V lost 1 base and J 5 bases, leaving 8 bases between the germline ends. CDR1 and CDR2 from the germline V gene are LNHDA and SQIVND (reference sequence). This CDR3 has 13 residues. Here the CDR3 DNA reads TGTGCCAGTAGTATAGGGACAGCGTATGGCTACACCTTC. As protein: CASSIGTAYGYTF.

For the CDR3, the DNA is TGTGCCACCAGCAGTCCCCCTCCACTAGCGGTTAACTCCGGGGAGCTGTTTTTT. Translating it yields CATSSPPPLAVNSGELFF. This chain links TRBV15 with TRBJ2-2, with 8 nucleotides matching TRBD2. There are 18 residues in the CDR3. Per the germline V gene, CDR1 is LNHNV and CDR2 is YYDKDF (reference sequence). J lost 6 bases, V lost 3 bases, and 15 bases had no gene match.

This chain connects TRBV3-1 (or the pseudogene TRBV3-2) to TRBJ1-3; D possibly corresponds to TRBD1 (6 bases). Germline lookup yields CDR1 LGHDT and CDR2 YNNKEL (reference sequence). V lost 8 bases and J lost 7, with 15 bases in between. The CDR3 totals 13 residues. The CDR3 sequence is CASSWGARNTIYF. The CDR3 DNA is TGTGCCAGCTCCTGGGGGGCGCGGAACACCATATATTTT.

A word on this clone: This same CDR3 is encoded by further DNA sequences in the sample. The V gene is TRBV18, the J gene TRBJ2-1; TRBD1 aligns across 11 bases. CDR1 and CDR2 (germline): KGHSH, LQKENI. CDR3 length: 12 amino acids. Trimming removed 6 bases from V and 10 bases from J; junction bases left unmatched: 2. Written as DNA, the CDR3 is TGTGCCAGCTCGGACAGGGGGCGAGAGCAGTTCTTC. Its translation: CASSDRGREQFF.

This chain connects TRBV7-9 to TRBJ2-6; 7 bases fit TRBD1. V dropped 7 bases and J dropped 1; count of bases not matched to a gene: 4. There are 15 residues in the CDR3. Germline V gives CDR1 SEHNR, CDR2 FQNEAQ (reference sequence). CDR3 in DNA: TGTGCCAGCACCGACAGGGCGTCTGGGGCCAACGTCCTGACTTTC. This gives the protein CASTDRASGANVLTF.

V is TRBV4-1 and J is TRBJ1-4, with D uncertain. The CDR3 totals 15 residues. Trimming took 4 bases from V and 4 from J, leaving 13 bases between them. Germline CDR1 reads MGHRA; CDR2 reads YSYEKL. The CDR3 loop is CASSPADDLNEKLFF. Written as DNA, the CDR3 is TGCGCCAGCAGCCCGGCGGACGACCTTAATGAAAAACTGTTTTTT.

The rearrangement uses TRBV30 and TRBJ1-3; D remains unclear. Per the germline V gene, CDR1 is GTSNPN and CDR2 is SVGIG (reference sequence). V was clipped by 1 base and J by 0 bases, with 10 bases between them. The CDR3 runs to 15 residues. In nucleotides, the CDR3 is TGTGCCTGGAGTGCGACCGCGAGCTCTGGAAACACCATATATTTT. Its protein product is CAWSATASSGNTIYF.

The rearrangement uses TRBV7-2 and TRBJ1-5; D not resolved. Per germline, CDR1 SGHTA and CDR2 FQGNSA. The CDR3 extends over 13 amino acids. Trimming removed 1 base at V and 7 bases at J, with 8 bases between. The CDR3 spells CASSLEFSQPQHF. In DNA form, the CDR3 reads TGTGCCAGCAGCTTAGAATTCAGCCAGCCCCAGCATTTT.

The rearrangement joins TRBV24-1 to TRBJ2-7; D unclear. The V end lost 0 bases, the J end lost 4 bases, and 6 bases lay between the germline ends. The CDR3 runs 13 residues. Per the germline V gene, CDR1 is KGHDR and CDR2 is SFDVKD. CDR3: CATSDLGGYEQYF. The CDR3 nucleotides are TGTGCCACCAGTGATTTGGGCGGATACGAGCAGTACTTC.

This chain links TRBV9 with TRBJ2-7, with 9 bases aligning to TRBD1. This CDR3 is built from 18 residues. J lost 6 bases, V lost 0 bases, and 16 bases had no gene match. Germline assignment: CDR1 SGDLS and CDR2 YYNGEE. The CDR3, as DNA: TGTGCCAGCAGCGTAGTCGGGGACAGGGTCATCGGCCTAGGCGAGCAGTACTTC. Translating it yields CASSVVGDRVIGLGEQYF.